Sequencing of this T cell receptor beta chain was carried out in a study of T-cell reconstitution after alpha-beta-depleted transplantation in children. Study-level points and caveats: Newly generated T cells supplied most T-cell counts and diversity one year post-transplant. Alpha-beta T cells present about two months after transplant were reported to originate from several hundred expanded graft clones.

With respect to this clonotype: Its antigen is unidentified.

The authors prepared the TCRbeta library with unique molecular identifiers. TCRdb recomputed calls from the PCR reads with MiXCR, one row per CDR3 protein. The table has 200,000 to 300,000 distinct CDR3 sequences, roughly a quarter seen once. The CDR3 has 15 amino acids. The V end lost 2 bases, the J end lost 0 bases, and 10 bases lay between the germline ends. Per germline, CDR1 SGHTA and CDR2 FQGNSA. The clonotype was recovered from a female patient under 10 years old who had a stem cell transplant for congenital amegakaryocytic thrombocytopenia, so the T cells may come from the graft donor. V is TRBV7-2 and J is TRBJ1-2; D unclear. The sequencing used PBMCs, mostly from graft donor cells, collected 360 days after TCRalphabeta/CD19-depleted stem cell transplant. CDR3 loop: CASSLLAGTNYGYTF. CDR3 in DNA: TGTGCCAGCAGCTTATTAGCTGGGACTAACTATGGCTACACCTTC.